This TCR beta chain emerged from a study of blood T cell repertoires in COVID-19. Whole-study context: COVID-19 samples, acute and convalescent, were from the United States, Italy and Spain. T cells, B-cell-depleted T cells, or PBMCs provided the cDNA or gDNA that served as material.

Per the original methods: How many nucleated cells were present was estimated from reference gene primer amplification. Repertoires were generated with immunoSEQ multiplex PCR, while TCRdb's copy carries only in-frame clones and drops some. D and trimming come from the DNA, and the V and J calls and clone size come from that table. The profile covers approximately 150,000 clones, with around 87% appearing a single time and about two fifths taken by the ten largest. The V and J ends lost 3 bases and 7 bases, in that order; junction bases with no gene match: 6. The CDR3 is 14 residues long. Germline CDR1 GTSNPN, CDR2 SVGIG (reference sequence).

The sequenced sample was peripheral blood. The chain joins TRBV30 to TRBJ1-4, with 9 nucleotides matching TRBD1. This receptor was identified in a man over 45 who had recovered from COVID-19. The CDR3 bases are TGTGCCTGGAGCGAGGGACAGGGAATTGAAAAACTGTTTTTT. This translates into CAWSEGQGIEKLFF.